This entry lists 17 T cell receptor beta chains sequenced from one sample in a study of T cells after yellow fever vaccination. TCRdb used MiXCR to reprocess the 5' RACE reads, holding one entry per CDR3 protein. The table includes 250,000 to 300,000 distinct CDR3 sequences, 10% to 15% detected once. The specimen comprised CD4+ T cells sorted from PBMCs, sampled 45 days after the yellow fever booster vaccination. The receptors derive from a man aged 25 to 40 who received the YFV17D yellow fever vaccine.

This clonotype was seen more than once but under ten times. The J gene is TRBJ1-1, the V gene TRBV6-1; the match to TRBD1 covers 9 bases. The CDR3 has 15 amino acids. V dropped 3 bases and J dropped 1; count of bases not matched to a gene: 3. Germline CDR1 reads MNHNS; CDR2 reads SASEGT. CDR3 coding DNA: TGTGCCAGCAGTGATCAGGACAGGGGGAACACTGAAGCTTTCTTT. As protein: CASSDQDRGNTEAFF.

The chain uses TRBV7-3 and TRBJ1-5; TRBD1 might be the D (5 bases). Germline V gene lookup returns CDR1 SGHTA and CDR2 FQGTGA. The CDR3 has 13 amino acids. V dropped 10 bases and J dropped 4 bases, with 14 bases sitting between them. The CDR3 is CATGGEGNQPQHF. The CDR3 nucleotides read TGTGCCACCGGCGGGGAGGGGAATCAGCCCCAGCATTTT.

This clonotype has just a few counts. The gene calls are TRBV9 and TRBJ2-7; TRBD2 agrees at 7 bases. This CDR3 is 14 amino acids long. Germline CDR1 is SGDLS and CDR2 is YYNGEE. The V segment lost 0 bases and the J segment 1 base; nucleotides outside the gene matches: 1. The CDR3 sequence: CASSVGGSSYEQYF. In DNA, the CDR3 is TGTGCCAGCAGCGTAGGCGGGAGTTCCTACGAGCAGTACTTC.

The genes are TRBV3-1 and TRBJ2-7; no clear D. CDR3 length equals 15 residues. The germline V gene encodes CDR1 LGHDT and CDR2 YNNKEL (reference sequence). V was shortened by 4 bases and J by 2 bases, with 15 bases between the two germline ends. The CDR3 region is CASSPKIAVTYEQYF. The DNA for the CDR3 is TGTGCCAGCAGCCCTAAAATAGCTGTAACCTACGAGCAGTACTTC.

CDR3 sequence (DNA): TGTGCCAGCAGTTACTCGAGTGTACGGAGTGGGGCCAACGTCCTGACTTTC. It translates to CASSYSSVRSGANVLTF. This sequence joins TRBV6-5 and TRBJ2-6; D is ambiguous. The V end lost 0 bases, the J end lost 3 bases, and 12 bases lay between the germline ends. The CDR3 is made up of 17 amino acids. Germline V CDR1 and CDR2: MNHEY, SVGAGI.

This clonotype was found many times. The chain couples TRBV28 to TRBJ2-3; weak D call: TRBD1 (6 bases). CDR1 is MDHEN, CDR2 SYDVKM, per germline. This CDR3 has 16 residues. Trimming left V 2 bases short and J 6 bases short, with 18 bases between. This CDR3 reads CASSLQGHKRFDTQYF. In DNA form, the CDR3 reads TGTGCCAGCAGTTTACAGGGGCACAAGAGGTTTGATACGCAGTATTTT.

This clonotype has more than one count but fewer than ten. The genes are TRBV18 and TRBJ2-5; D ambiguous. Trimming pared 3 bases from V and 2 bases from J, leaving 7 bases between. CDR1 KGHSH and CDR2 LQKENI come from the germline V gene. The CDR3 is made up of 13 amino acids. DNA for the CDR3: TGTGCCAGCTCACCTGAGGTTCAAGAGACCCAGTACTTC. Translation gives CASSPEVQETQYF.

This clonotype came up a few times. The rearrangement joins TRBV29-1 to TRBJ2-7; D is undetermined. The CDR3 length is 11 residues. Trimming shortened V by 0 bases and J by 5 bases, and 5 bases separated the two germline ends. The germline V gene has CDR1 SQVTM and CDR2 ANQGSEA. The DNA of the CDR3 is TGCAGCGTTGAAGATTACAACGAGCAGTACTTC. As protein: CSVEDYNEQYF.

Ten or more counts support this clonotype. V is TRBV7-8 and J is TRBJ2-1; no clear D. V dropped 5 bases and J dropped 6 bases, with 17 bases sitting between them. This CDR3 has 15 amino acids. Germline V gene lookup returns CDR1 SGHVS and CDR2 FQNEAQ. CDR3 in amino acids: CASSLRLPRLNEQFF. CDR3 bases: TGTGCCAGCAGCCTGCGACTCCCGCGTCTCAATGAGCAGTTCTTC.

V usage is TRBV29-1 and J usage is TRBJ1-4; 9 positions match TRBD1. Germline V gene lookup returns CDR1 SQVTM and CDR2 ANQGSEA. The CDR3 is 16 amino acids. V dropped 4 bases and J dropped 8; count of bases not matched to a gene: 14. CDR3 loop: CSVARHTGQGREKLFF. The CDR3 DNA reads TGCAGCGTTGCTCGGCACACGGGACAGGGAAGGGAAAAACTGTTTTTT.

The chain combines TRBV12-3 or TRBV12-4 with TRBJ1-5; no reliable D call. The CDR3 length is 12 residues. V was cut by 3 bases and J by 6 bases, with 6 bases left in between. CDR3 in DNA: TGTGCCAGCAGTTTTTCGGGTCAGCCCCAGCATTTT. Protein: CASSFSGQPQHF.

The chain joins TRBV20-1 to TRBJ2-2; D is possibly TRBD2 (5 bases). Germline values: CDR1 DFQATT, CDR2 SNEGSKA (reference sequence). This CDR3 has 14 amino acids. V was clipped by 5 bases and J by 4 bases, with 14 bases between them. The CDR3 is CSAEDLRGTGELFF. CDR3 sequence (DNA): TGCAGTGCTGAAGACCTACGGGGCACCGGGGAGCTGTTTTTT.

In DNA form, the CDR3 reads TGTGCCACCCCACTAGCGAACACCGGGGAGCTGTTTTTT. This sequence encodes CATPLANTGELFF. The V and J genes are TRBV5-4 and TRBJ2-2; tentatively, D is TRBD2 (5 bases). The CDR3 runs to 13 residues. V lost 9 bases, J lost 0 bases, and 9 bases lay in between. The germline CDR1 and CDR2 sequences are SGHNT and YYREEE (reference sequence).

This clonotype has just a few counts. The rearrangement links TRBV7-2 to TRBJ2-7, with D tentatively TRBD2 (5 bases). Between the trimmed V and J ends, which lost 1 base and 6 bases, there was a span of 10 bases. The CDR3 is 13 residues long. From germline, CDR1 is SGHTA and CDR2 FQGNSA. CDR3 nucleotide sequence: TGTGCCAGCAGCTTAGAAGTGGCGGGCGAGCAGTACTTC. It specifies CASSLEVAGEQYF.

This clonotype appeared a few times. The V call is TRBV10-3, the J call TRBJ2-2; TRBD2 aligns across 12 bases. The V gene end was trimmed by 10 bases and the J gene end by 5 bases; junction bases not matched to a gene: 5. The CDR3 has 14 amino acids. CDR1 and CDR2 (germline): ENHRY, SYGVKD. The CDR3 here is CATRTSGNTGELFF. Here the CDR3 DNA reads TGTGCCACCCGGACTAGCGGGAATACCGGGGAGCTGTTTTTT.

The CDR3 protein is CASSGTGGSDTQYF. In DNA, the CDR3 is TGTGCCAGCAGCGGGACCGGGGGCTCAGATACGCAGTATTTT. The chain couples TRBV9 to TRBJ2-3; D possibly matches TRBD1 or TRBD2 (6 bases each). The V gene lost 3 bases and the J gene lost 4 bases, with 12 bases spanning the gap. The germline V gene encodes CDR1 SGDLS and CDR2 YYNGEE. The CDR3 covers 14 residues.

The chain combines TRBV7-2 with TRBJ2-7; a weak D match, TRBD2 (5 bases). Trimming shortened V by 2 bases and J by 7 bases, and 9 bases separated the two germline ends. The CDR3 contains 12 residues. Germline V CDR1 and CDR2: SGHTA, FQGNSA. The CDR3 sequence: CASSLQRTEQYF. For the CDR3, the DNA is TGTGCCAGCAGCTTACAGCGGACGGAGCAGTACTTC. Full variable domain (rest looked up from reference TRBV7-2 and TRBJ2-7): GAGVSQSPSNKVTEKGKDVELRCDPISGHTALYWYRQSLGQGLEFLIYFQGNSAPDKSGLPSDRFSAERTGGSVSTLTIQRTQQEDSAVYLCASSLQRTEQYFGPGTRLTVT.